This TCR beta chain came from a study of T and B cells in COVID-19 patients. Overall study context: Most recovered patients had mild to moderate COVID-19 treated as outpatients.

The J segment lost 2 bases and the V segment lost 1 base, leaving 9 bases of the junction unmatched. The CDR3 is 18 amino acids. Germline CDR1 is LGHNA and CDR2 is YSLEER. General observations from the study: CD4+, regulatory T cell, CD8+ and sorted SARS-CoV-2-responsive or tetramer+ T cells were not yet sequenced. Highly clonal in active COVID-19, TRB repertoires exceeded healthy-donor diversity and richness at recovery. Patients with COVID-19 reportedly showed strongly skewed T cell receptor beta variable and joining gene usage.

TRB was amplified from about 250-500 ng of blood genomic DNA. Multiplex PCR with BIOMED2 TRB-A/B primer pools amplified TRB rearrangements. TCRdb redid the calling of the multiplex PCR reads with MiXCR, one entry per CDR3 protein. Here the sample spans fewer than 6,500 distinct CDR3 sequences, roughly 21% being singletons. As regards this clonotype: Its matching antigen is unknown.

This chain connects TRBV4-3 to TRBJ2-5; 11 bases align to TRBD2. The receptor was derived from a human donor who had recovered from COVID-19. The sequenced material came from blood. CDR3 DNA sequence: TGCGCCAGCAGCCAAGTTCTCGCCTCTAGCGGGGGGCAAGAGACCCAGTACTTC. Translation gives CASSQVLASSGGQETQYF.